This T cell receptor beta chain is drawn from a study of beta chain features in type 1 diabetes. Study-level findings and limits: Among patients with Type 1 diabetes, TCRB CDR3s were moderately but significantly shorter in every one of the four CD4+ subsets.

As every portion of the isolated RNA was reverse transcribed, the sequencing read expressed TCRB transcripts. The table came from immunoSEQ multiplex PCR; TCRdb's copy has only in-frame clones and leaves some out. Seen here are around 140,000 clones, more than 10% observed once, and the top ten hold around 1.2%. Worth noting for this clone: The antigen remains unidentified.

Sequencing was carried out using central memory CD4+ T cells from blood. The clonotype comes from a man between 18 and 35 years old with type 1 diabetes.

The chain's CDR3 is CASSPRGLQETQYF. Here the CDR3 DNA reads TGTGCCAGCTCACCCCGTGGCCTCCAAGAGACCCAGTACTTC. The chain links TRBV18 to TRBJ2-5; no firm D call. V dropped 3 bases and J dropped 1 base, with 9 bases sitting between them. There are 14 residues in the CDR3. The germline CDR1 and CDR2 sequences are KGHSH and LQKENI.